This T cell receptor (beta chain) was retrieved from a study of T cells in Graves' hyperthyroidism and ophthalmopathy. RNA transcripts provided the source from which TCR beta CDR3 regions were amplified. Carried out on the TCR CDR3, a first-round RT-PCR used the HTBI primer set. TCRdb re-analysed the multiplex PCR reads in MiXCR, keeping a single row per CDR3 protein. The table lists hundreds of thousands of distinct CDR3 sequences, approximately 15% of them singletons, with approximately 18% in the top ten. CDR3 length: 13 amino acids. The V and J ends lost 4 bases and 3 bases, in that order; junction bases with no gene match: 2. CDR1 and CDR2 from the germline V gene are ENHRY and SYGVKD.

The chain has TRBV10-3 and TRBJ1-1; 7 bases match TRBD1. This clonotype was sampled from a woman in her late teens or twenties with Graves' hyperthyroidism. The sequenced material came from blood. The CDR3 protein is CAISAQGDTEAFF. The CDR3 coding sequence is TGTGCCATCAGTGCCCAGGGGGACACTGAAGCTTTCTTT.